This TCR beta chain was documented in a study of blood T cells in healthy people across ages (dated by TCRdb to 2013 to 2016). As for the study more broadly: In model experiments, template switching captured roughly one uniquely barcoded TCR beta cDNA molecule for every two T cells. The study measured age-related changes in TCR beta repertoire diversity using deep sequencing normalized with unique cDNA molecular identifiers. The donors were divided into four age groups: young (average around 15 years), middle-aged (roughly 40), aged (about 60) and long-lived (around 80). Two additional independent replicas of 1 million unique cDNA reads from the same blood draw were analyzed for two donors (one aged 18 to 29 and one aged 80 or older). The full study reports these points: As age increased, observed TCR beta diversity per million T cells dropped in a roughly linear way, and a significant reduction was already evident by age 40. The long-lived group showed more naive CD4+ T cells, fewer expanded clones and increased TCR diversity than the aged group, suggesting age selection. Donor CMV infection status was unknown, potentially confounding age-related changes in expanded clonotypes. Total diversity estimates from one million sequenced T cells were considered lower bounds and underestimates. Because profiling used bulk unsorted PBMCs, naive and antigen-experienced compartments could not be compared conclusively. The percentage of naive T cells measured by flow cytometry correlated strongly with observed TCR beta diversity.

On this clonotype itself: This receptor's antigen is unknown. Within one base of it there is no much larger clone, and no base qualities were kept.

Libraries were made using 5' RACE. Sequencing was carried out with an Illumina HiSeq 2500. The second PCR ran for roughly 7 to 12 cycles and used a J-beta primer mix along with a sample-barcoded 5' primer. A template-switch 5' adaptor carrying 12 random nucleotides introduced a unique molecular identifier onto each TCR beta cDNA molecule. At least 2.5 million CDR3-containing paired-end reads were obtained from each sample. All of the RNA was converted into first-strand cDNA using the Mint cDNA synthesis kit, with a TRBC-specific oligonucleotide serving as the primer. Following uracil-DNA glycosylase treatment, all cDNA underwent a first 18-cycle PCR with the universal primers M1SS and BC2_uni_R. In the source study's methods: Normalization of each sample was performed by random selection of 1 million high-quality reads, each carrying a distinct molecular identifier. Reads with shared molecular identifiers were discarded instead of being binned into consensus sequences. MiTCR, run with a Q25 quality threshold and the strictest error-elimination algorithm, handled CDR3 identification, clonotype clustering and error correction. A nonparametric unseen species model using Euler transformation provided a lower-bound estimate of total TCR beta diversity. TCRdb reanalyzed the raw reads on its own, using fastp at Q25 for trimming and MiXCR for clone calling, and kept in-frame beta chains. Identical CDR3 proteins give one entry, which carries the most common genes and DNA. What appears here as the V and J calls and clone size reflects TCRdb's work, not the paper's. Here the sample has about 560,000 distinct CDR3 sequences; about 25% occur a single time. The biggest ten clones account for about 3.9% of the sample.

Donors were 35 to 40 systemically healthy Caucasian individuals from Russia aged roughly 6 to 90 years. Each donor gave around 9 milliliters of peripheral blood, collected into EDTA-treated Vacutainer tubes. PBMCs were isolated by Ficoll-Paque density-gradient centrifugation, with at least 7 million obtained per sample. Trizol reagent was used to extract total RNA from the PBMCs, yielding at least 6 micrograms per sample. Naive CD45RAhigh/CD27high T cell percentages were measured by flow cytometry on a PBMC aliquot from every donor. From its cysteine to its phenylalanine, the CDR3 spans 16 amino acids. CDR3 DNA is the only sequence kept; it has 48 bases, read in frame from the first base. CDR1 and CDR2, looked up from the germline V gene, are SGHAT and FQNNGV. These data also formed part of another study, on T cells of mothers and their children. As the second publication notes: Nine systemically healthy Caucasian individuals, comprising three mothers and their six children, were included as donors. cDNA synthesis consumed the entire amount of extracted RNA, loaded at about 1.6 ug RNA in each 15 ul reaction. In the second PCR, the M1S primer introduced both the sample barcodes and 2-4 random nucleotides. Over 9.5 million TCR beta CDR3 reads were obtained for each mother, and some 3 million reads were obtained for each child. Thymic selection shapes the output of TCR recombination in a similar way in related and unrelated pairs, and inherited differences have a minor effect. Normalized repertoire overlap in related mother-child pairs was always slightly higher than in unrelated mother-child pairs, but the difference was never significant. No persistent microchimeric T cell clones were found, with a detection sensitivity of around 100 clones per million clonotypes. Deep NGS was used in the study to compare the TCR beta repertoires of mothers and children and to look for features that separate related mother-child pairs from unrelated individuals. Mothers averaged about 40 +/- 4 years of age and children averaged around 11 +/- 4 years. Libraries were sequenced on Illumina HiSeq 2000 with 100+100 nt paired-end reads after adapter ligation with NEBNext reagents. To prevent cross-contamination, the mother and child libraries were prepared one month apart and sequenced in separate runs. Each donor had between about 450,000 and 2,200,000 distinct TCR beta clonotypes identified. Naive TCR beta clonotypes were estimated from low-frequency clonotypes matched to each donor's FACS-determined naive share, without sorting.

Sample: blood. This TCR was sampled from a boy under 10 years old in good health. Recombination connected TRBV11-2 to TRBJ2-5; TRBD1 lines up with 7 middle nucleotides. The J call may be mistaken, given a closer DNA end match to TRBJ2-1. In nucleotides, the sequence is TGTGCCAGCAGACCCAACAGGGGTATACCCTACAATGAGCAGTTCTTC. It is translated as CASRPNRGIPYNEQFF.